One T cell receptor beta chain is described in this entry. This specimen belongs to a study of control samples from healthy donors and cancer patients. Data came from immunoSEQ multiplex PCR; TCRdb stores just in-frame clones and leaves some out. The table lists about 53,000 clones, approximately 86% of them singletons. CDR3 length: 12 amino acids. V lost 3 bases to trimming and J lost 13 bases, with 10 bases between them. What was sequenced was PBMCs. The sequence was obtained from a man between 60 and 75 years old with head and neck cancer. This chain joins TRBV12-3 or TRBV12-4 and TRBJ1-6, with D hard to call. CDR3 loop: CASSFGPPPLHF. CDR3 nucleotides: TGTGCCAGCAGTTTCGGCCCACCGCCCCTCCACTTT.